The 13 T cell receptor beta chains listed next were all sequenced from one sample in a study of CD8 T cells in Susac syndrome (dated by TCRdb to the late 2010s). The library was prepared using the immunoSEQ multiplex PCR assay. RNA was extracted using the RNeasy kit, and about 0.45 to 1 ug of the RNA was reverse transcribed with random hexamers. TCRdb reworked the public reads: Q25 trimming with fastp, MiXCR clone assembly, productive beta chains retained. Entries that share a CDR3 protein sequence are merged under the most common genes and DNA. The sample data list 150,000 to 250,000 distinct CDR3 sequences, and nearly 95% of these were observed just once. 0.093% of the sample goes to the ten largest clones. The sequencing sample was made of CD4+ T cells from PBMCs. Every receptor here comes from a human donor with multiple sclerosis.

This clonotype was found a few times. The rearrangement links TRBV30 to TRBJ1-5; D perhaps matches TRBD1 (5 bases). Germline V lookup: CDR1 GTSNPN, CDR2 SVGIG (reference sequence). V lost 3 bases to trimming and J lost 2 bases, with 8 bases between them. This CDR3 region has 13 residues. The CDR3 coding sequence is TGTGCCTGGAGCCCCAGGGGCAATCAGCCCCAGCATTTT. As protein: CAWSPRGNQPQHF.

V and J are TRBV6-5 and TRBJ2-3; D gene unclear. The CDR3 is made up of 16 amino acids. The V end was cut by 0 bases, the J end by 2 bases, with 12 bases between. Germline-derived CDR1 and CDR2 are MNHEY and SVGAGI. CDR3 loop: CASSYSKGQYTDTQYF. CDR3 bases: TGTGCCAGCAGTTACTCGAAAGGGCAGTACACAGATACGCAGTATTTT.

This rearrangement joins TRBV3-1 to TRBJ1-1; D is ambiguous. CDR3 length: 14 amino acids. Trimming shortened V by 2 bases and J by 0 bases, and 7 bases separated the two germline ends. Germline V gene sequence: CDR1 LGHDT, CDR2 YNNKEL (reference sequence). CDR3 sequence reads: CASSQSLLNTEAFF. DNA of the CDR3: TGTGCCAGCAGCCAAAGTCTTTTGAACACTGAAGCTTTCTTT.

The chain employs TRBV29-1 and TRBJ2-3; D may be TRBD1 (5 bases). Per the germline V gene, CDR1 is SQVTM and CDR2 is ANQGSEA. V was cut by 5 bases and J by 3 bases, with 15 bases left in between. This CDR3 is built from 14 residues. DNA of the CDR3: TGCAGCGTTCTTTTAGATCAGGGAACAGATACGCAGTATTTT. Translated, it gives CSVLLDQGTDTQYF.

In nucleotides, the CDR3 is TGTGCCAGCTCCCCAGAGGGCAGGCGGACCTACGAGCAGTACTTC. It translates to CASSPEGRRTYEQYF. This chain connects TRBV18 to TRBJ2-7; possibly TRBD2 for D (5 bases). CDR3 size: 15 residues. Germline lookup yields CDR1 KGHSH and CDR2 LQKENI. The germline V and J ends were trimmed by 6 bases and 2 bases, with 17 bases remaining between them.

The rearrangement links TRBV29-1 to TRBJ2-3, with D possibly being TRBD2 (5 bases). The V gene lost 4 bases and the J gene lost 5 bases, with 10 bases spanning the gap. Germline V gives CDR1 SQVTM, CDR2 ANQGSEA. This CDR3 region has 12 residues. CDR3 sequence (DNA): TGCAGCGTTGTGGAGGTTGGAGATACGCAGTATTTT. Translating it yields CSVVEVGDTQYF.

The rearrangement joins TRBV5-1 to TRBJ2-5; the match to TRBD2 covers 9 bases. The germline V gene has CDR1 SGHRS and CDR2 YFSETQ. With V trimmed by 3 bases and J by 1 base, 1 base remained unmatched. The CDR3 has 14 amino acids. The CDR3 here is CASSSGLAQETQYF. CDR3 nucleotide sequence: TGCGCCAGCAGCTCGGGACTAGCCCAAGAGACCCAGTACTTC.

The genes are TRBV20-1 and TRBJ2-5; D is unresolved. Trimming removed 4 bases from V and 2 bases from J, with 8 bases in between. From germline, CDR1 is DFQATT and CDR2 SNEGSKA (reference sequence). CDR3 length equals 12 residues. CDR3 sequence (DNA): TGCAGTGCTAAACTGATACAAGAGACCCAGTACTTC. It specifies CSAKLIQETQYF.

The gene calls are TRBV10-3 and TRBJ2-3; TRBD1 agrees at 8 bases. J was trimmed by 4 bases and V by 0 bases; bases with no gene match: 0. This CDR3 region has 14 residues. The germline V gene has CDR1 ENHRY and CDR2 SYGVKD. In DNA form, the CDR3 reads TGTGCCATCAGTGAGTCGACAGGGGCAGATACGCAGTATTTT. Translation gives CAISESTGADTQYF.

This chain uses TRBV15 with TRBJ2-3, with 7 bases identical to TRBD2. CDR1 and CDR2 from the germline V gene are LNHNV and YYDKDF (reference sequence). The trim removed 6 bases at V and 3 bases at J, leaving 6 bases unmatched. This CDR3 is built from 14 residues. Here the CDR3 reads CATREGGLTDTQYF. CDR3 DNA: TGTGCCACCAGAGAGGGAGGGTTAACAGATACGCAGTATTTT.

The chain employs TRBV30 and TRBJ1-1; no reliable D call. From germline, CDR1 is GTSNPN and CDR2 SVGIG (reference sequence). The V end lost 2 bases, the J end lost 7 bases, and 5 bases lay between the germline ends. This CDR3 has 10 residues. CDR3 DNA sequence: TGTGCCTGGAGTTCTTATGAAGCTTTCTTT. It translates to CAWSSYEAFF.

The genes are TRBV7-2 and TRBJ2-1, with D unresolved. Trimming left V 5 bases short and J 10 bases short, with 12 bases between. Germline V gene data show CDR1 as SGHTA and CDR2 as FQGNSA. The CDR3 has 12 residues. Here the CDR3 DNA reads TGTGCCAGCAGCCCTCCTGCACAAGAGCAGTTCTTC. Protein: CASSPPAQEQFF.

This chain connects TRBV3-1 to TRBJ2-7; D call uncertain. V dropped 1 base and J dropped 5 bases, with 9 bases sitting between them. CDR1 and CDR2 from the germline V gene are LGHDT and YNNKEL (reference sequence). The CDR3 loop spans 13 amino acids. The CDR3 region is CASSQAISDEQYF. The DNA of the CDR3 is TGTGCCAGCAGCCAAGCAATTTCGGACGAGCAGTACTTC.